This T cell receptor beta chain is from a study of T cells in Graves' hyperthyroidism and ophthalmopathy. The wider study: Peripheral blood was drawn at first diagnosis, prior to all treatment. Notes on the study in general: In simple terms, a model built on 13 V-J features told ophthalmopathy apart from stable hyperthyroidism.

The length of the CDR3 is 17 residues. Between the trimmed V and J ends, which lost 2 bases and 1 base, there was a span of 14 bases. Per germline, CDR1 SEHNR and CDR2 FQNEAQ (reference sequence). Amplification yielded TCR beta CDR3 regions, with RNA transcripts as the source. First-round RT-PCR targeting the TCR CDR3 was performed with the HTBI primer set. From the multiplex PCR reads, TCRdb called clonotypes with MiXCR, one entry per CDR3 protein. The table includes some 500,000 distinct CDR3 sequences, roughly 16% detected once. Exclusions: uncontrolled infection, other autoimmune disease, pregnancy, lactation. Clinical symptoms, serum thyroxine, TRAb, thyroid ultrasound and orbital computed tomography informed diagnoses. This clonotype occurred a few times. The target antigen is unknown.

The TCR sequence derives from a woman aged 25 to 39 with Graves' ophthalmopathy. Sequencing input: blood. The genes are TRBV7-9 and TRBJ2-2; D is undetermined. The CDR3 reads CASSLPLRTVNTGELFF. The CDR3 region has the DNA TGTGCCAGCAGCTTACCCCTGCGGACGGTGAACACCGGGGAGCTGTTTTTT.